The next 13 T cell receptor beta chains were all read from a single sample in a study of spatial heterogeneity in lung cancer. The sample's time point: sample taken at primary tumor resection. No cell sorting; template was whole RNA from tumor, lung tissue or PBMC. TCRdb analysed the 5' RACE reads with MiXCR anew, one entry per CDR3 protein. The sample includes more than 75,000 distinct CDR3 sequences, over 9.5% seen only once; the top ten take about 4.5%. The material sequenced was PBMCs, taken at surgery. Receptor source: a male donor with early-stage non-small cell lung cancer.

This clonotype came up many times. V gene TRBV18 combines with J gene TRBJ1-6; 9 bases line up with TRBD1. The CDR3 loop spans 15 amino acids. Germline V CDR1 and CDR2: KGHSH, LQKENI. V shed 6 bases, J shed 9 bases, and the junction held 9 bases outside the gene matches. The CDR3 bases are TGTGCCAGCTCTCCCAACAGGGGGCATAGTTCACCCCTCCACTTT. This translates into CASSPNRGHSSPLHF.

This chain connects TRBV19 to TRBJ1-5; unclear D gene. The germline gives CDR1 LNHDA, CDR2 SQIVND (reference sequence). V lost 5 bases, J lost 7 bases, and 12 bases lay in between. CDR3 size: 13 residues. The CDR3 spells CASSGQPGQPQHF. The CDR3 nucleotides are TGTGCCAGTAGTGGGCAGCCGGGACAGCCCCAGCATTTT.

The rearrangement joins TRBV14 to TRBJ1-1; D gene uncertain. Germline V gene lookup returns CDR1 SGHDN and CDR2 FVKESK. V lost 0 bases, J lost 5 bases, and 7 bases lay in between. The CDR3 loop spans 13 amino acids. The CDR3 coding sequence is TGTGCCAGCAGCCAAGATCCGGGGACTGAAGCTTTCTTT. Its translation is CASSQDPGTEAFF.

J is TRBJ2-7 and V is TRBV9, with 9 bases aligning to TRBD2. Unmatched junction bases numbered 5, after V lost 3 bases and J lost 4 bases. This CDR3 comprises 14 residues. Germline V gene data show CDR1 as SGDLS and CDR2 as YYNGEE. DNA of the CDR3: TGTGCCAGCAGCGAGACGAGCGGGGGGTACGAGCAGTACTTC. This codes for CASSETSGGYEQYF.

The table lists this clonotype with many counts. This rearrangement joins TRBV12-3 or TRBV12-4 to TRBJ1-1, with TRBD1 matching 8 bases. This CDR3 has 15 amino acids. J gave up 3 bases and V 6 bases, and 9 bases lay outside the gene matches. CDR3 sequence: CASSLDRVEDTEAFF. Written as DNA, the CDR3 is TGTGCCAGCAGCCTGGACAGGGTTGAGGACACTGAAGCTTTCTTT.

This rearrangement joins TRBV7-9 to TRBJ2-5; D uncertain. V was trimmed by 7 bases and J by 5 bases, leaving 8 bases between them. Per germline, CDR1 SEHNR and CDR2 FQNEAQ (reference sequence). The CDR3 length is 11 residues. The CDR3 nucleotides are TGTGCCAGCAAGGCGGAGGAGACCCAGTACTTC. Amino acid sequence: CASKAEETQYF.

This clonotype was found a few times. The chain uses TRBV7-2 and TRBJ1-1; tentatively, D is TRBD1 (5 bases). This CDR3 has 13 amino acids. V lost 5 bases to trimming and J lost 2 bases, with 9 bases between them. CDR1 and CDR2 from the germline V gene are SGHTA and FQGNSA. The CDR3, as DNA: TGTGCCAGCAGCCCCAGGGTCAACACTGAAGCTTTCTTT. Protein: CASSPRVNTEAFF.

The genes are TRBV24-1 and TRBJ2-3; no clear D. V lost 1 base and J lost 2, with 9 bases in between. The CDR3 is 15 residues long. CDR1 is KGHDR and CDR2 is SFDVKD in the germline V gene. The CDR3 loop reads CATSDFLASTDTQYF. DNA of the CDR3: TGTGCCACCAGTGATTTTCTTGCCTCCACAGATACGCAGTATTTT.

In its sample, this clonotype was seen many times. The rearrangement links TRBV3-1 to TRBJ2-2; no clear D. Germline-derived CDR1 and CDR2 are LGHDT and YNNKEL (reference sequence). Trimming removed 4 bases from V and 4 bases from J, with 7 bases in between. The CDR3 length is 13 residues. This CDR3 reads CASSPRPTGELFF. The CDR3 nucleotides are TGTGCCAGCAGCCCCCGTCCCACCGGGGAGCTGTTTTTT.

This clonotype turned up a few times. The chain employs TRBV2 and TRBJ2-5; TRBD2 agrees at 10 bases. The V and J ends lost 1 base and 3 bases, in that order; junction bases with no gene match: 5. This CDR3 is 16 amino acids long. Germline V gene lookup returns CDR1 SNHLY and CDR2 FYNNEI. The CDR3 is CASSEVGLAGEETQYF. The CDR3 coding sequence is TGTGCCAGCAGTGAAGTTGGGCTAGCGGGGGAAGAGACCCAGTACTTC.

The V and J genes are TRBV6-1 and TRBJ2-1; 7 positions agree with TRBD1. The J segment lost 2 bases and the V segment lost 8 bases, leaving 9 bases of the junction unmatched. The CDR3 spans 15 residues. Per the germline V gene, CDR1 is MNHNS and CDR2 is SASEGT. The CDR3 DNA follows: TGTGCCAGCGGGTGGGCACAGGGGCCCTACAATGAGCAGTTCTTC. This translates into CASGWAQGPYNEQFF.

The rearrangement uses TRBV19 and TRBJ1-5, with D perhaps matching TRBD1 (5 bases). Germline CDR1 LNHDA, CDR2 SQIVND (reference sequence). CDR3 length equals 15 residues. Trimming cost V 3 bases and J 0 bases, with 9 bases left between them. CDR3 sequence (DNA): TGTGCCAGTAGTATCACCAGGGATAGCAATCAGCCCCAGCATTTT. It translates to CASSITRDSNQPQHF.

This clonotype was detected many times. J is TRBJ1-1 and V is TRBV29-1, with a tentative D call TRBD1 (6 bases). V was shortened by 4 bases and J by 3 bases, with 9 bases between the two germline ends. From germline, CDR1 is SQVTM and CDR2 ANQGSEA. This CDR3 has 12 residues. Here the CDR3 reads CSVVKGDTEAFF. In nucleotides, the CDR3 is TGCAGCGTTGTAAAGGGGGACACTGAAGCTTTCTTT.